The 14 T cell receptor beta chains listed next were all sequenced from one sample in a study of blood T cell repertoires in COVID-19. TCRdb's table, derived via immunoSEQ multiplex PCR, lists solely in-frame clones and lacks some. The data contain roughly 200,000 clones, 85% to 90% of them singletons. Sequences were obtained from peripheral blood. These receptor sequences come from a man aged 18 to 35 with active or convalescent COVID-19.

This clone has more than one count but fewer than ten. In nucleotides, the CDR3 is TGCGCCAGCAGCCAAGGTAGCTGGTTTAATAGCACAGATACGCAGTATTTT. Translation gives CASSQGSWFNSTDTQYF. The V and J genes are TRBV4-1 and TRBJ2-3; D call uncertain. V lost 1 base and J 0 bases, leaving 14 bases between the germline ends. The CDR3 sequence is 17 residues long. The V gene's germline CDR1 is MGHRA and CDR2 YSYEKL.

The J gene is TRBJ2-2, the V gene TRBV9; 9 positions agree with TRBD2. Looked up from germline, CDR1 is SGDLS and CDR2 is YYNGEE. The CDR3 is 16 residues long. J gave up 1 base and V 6 bases, and 7 bases lay outside the gene matches. CDR3: CASTTGTSLNTGELFF. DNA of the CDR3: TGTGCCAGCACCACAGGGACTAGCTTGAACACCGGGGAGCTGTTTTTT.

The chain combines TRBV27 with TRBJ2-3; the D is unclear. This CDR3 comprises 12 residues. Germline V lookup: CDR1 MNHEY, CDR2 SMNVEV (reference sequence). V dropped 4 bases and J dropped 5 bases, with 7 bases sitting between them. CDR3: CASSWPGDTQYF. The CDR3, as DNA: TGTGCCAGCAGTTGGCCTGGAGATACGCAGTATTTT.

The gene calls are TRBV19 and TRBJ2-1, with no clear D. The V gene's germline CDR1 is LNHDA and CDR2 SQIVND (reference sequence). V lost 5 bases and J lost 8, with 13 bases in between. The CDR3 is 13 amino acids. CDR3: CASSVELIDEQFF. CDR3 coding DNA: TGTGCCAGTAGTGTGGAGCTGATTGATGAGCAGTTCTTC. The full variable domain, with the rest looked up from reference TRBV19 and TRBJ2-1, is DGGITQSPKYLFRKEGQNVTLSCEQNLNHDAMYWYRQDPGQGLRLIYYSQIVNDFQKGDIAEGYSVSREKKESFPLTVTSAQKNPTAFYLCASSVELIDEQFFGPGTRLTVL.

This chain joins TRBV10-3 and TRBJ1-3; TRBD1 aligns across 8 bases. The CDR3 has 14 residues. J was trimmed by 4 bases and V by 6 bases; bases with no gene match: 5. The germline gives CDR1 ENHRY, CDR2 SYGVKD. Written as DNA, the CDR3 is TGTGCCATCAGGCAGGGGGCGCCGGGAAACACCATATATTTT. Translated, it gives CAIRQGAPGNTIYF.

V is TRBV19 and J is TRBJ1-1; tentatively, D is TRBD1 (6 bases). Trimming pared 7 bases from V and 1 base from J, leaving 19 bases between. This CDR3 contains 16 residues. CDR1 and CDR2 from the germline V gene are LNHDA and SQIVND (reference sequence). The CDR3 protein is CASKGGAGRENTEAFF. CDR3 DNA: TGTGCCAGTAAAGGGGGAGCAGGGAGGGAGAACACTGAAGCTTTCTTT.

The chain recombines TRBV11-2 with TRBJ2-7, with 9 bases identical to TRBD2. V lost 3 bases to trimming and J lost 2 bases; unmatched junction nucleotides: 8. This CDR3 comprises 16 residues. Germline CDR1 is SGHAT and CDR2 is FQNNGV. In nucleotides, the CDR3 is TGTGCCAGCAGCTTGGAGGTCGCTAGCGGGGCCTACGAGCAGTACTTC. It specifies CASSLEVASGAYEQYF. Looking up the rest from reference TRBV11-2 and TRBJ2-7 gives the full variable domain: EAGVAQSPRYKIIEKRQSVAFWCNPISGHATLYWYQQILGQGPKLLIQFQNNGVVDDSQLPKDRFSAERLKGVDSTLKIQPAKLEDSAVYLCASSLEVASGAYEQYFGPGTRLTVT.

This clone was picked up one time. This chain connects TRBV2 to TRBJ2-3; D is possibly TRBD2 (6 bases). V was shortened by 6 bases and J by 5 bases, with 12 bases between the two germline ends. Looked up from germline, CDR1 is SNHLY and CDR2 is FYNNEI. The CDR3 length is 13 residues. This CDR3 reads CASSPPGEDTQYF. CDR3 nucleotide sequence: TGTGCCAGCAGCCCTCCGGGGGAAGATACGCAGTATTTT.

This chain uses TRBV6-1 with TRBJ2-2, with 10 positions matching TRBD2. Germline V CDR1 and CDR2: MNHNS, SASEGT. V shed 3 bases, J shed 0 bases, and the junction held 1 base outside the gene matches. The CDR3 loop spans 16 amino acids. The CDR3 nucleotides are TGTGCCAGCAGTGACCTAGCGGGAGCGAACACCGGGGAGCTGTTTTTT. The encoded protein is CASSDLAGANTGELFF.

The chain joins TRBV9 to TRBJ1-1; D unresolved. V lost 0 bases and J 4 bases, leaving 16 bases between the germline ends. The CDR3 consists of 16 residues. Germline assignment: CDR1 SGDLS and CDR2 YYNGEE. As DNA, the CDR3 is TGTGCCAGCAGCGTAGGGGTGGTCGGGGTGGGCACTGAAGCTTTCTTT. Encoded protein: CASSVGVVGVGTEAFF.

The chain combines TRBV2 with TRBJ2-1, with 13 bases lining up with TRBD2. CDR3 length equals 14 residues. V dropped 6 bases and J dropped 7; count of bases not matched to a gene: 3. The germline CDR1 and CDR2 sequences are SNHLY and FYNNEI. The CDR3 reads CASRRTSGSNEQFF. The DNA for the CDR3 is TGTGCCAGCAGAAGGACTAGCGGGAGTAATGAGCAGTTCTTC.

This chain links TRBV9 with TRBJ1-1; D ambiguous. Germline loops: CDR1 SGDLS, CDR2 YYNGEE. V shed 2 bases and J shed 1 base, with 18 bases lying between them. The CDR3 sequence is 17 residues long. The DNA for the CDR3 is TGTGCCAGCAGCGTTGTTCGTAGTACTATAGGGAACACTGAAGCTTTCTTT. Amino acids: CASSVVRSTIGNTEAFF. Drawing the rest from reference TRBV9 and TRBJ1-1, the complete variable domain is DSGVTQTPKHLITATGQRVTLRCSPRSGDLSVYWYQQSLDQGLQFLIQYYNGEERAKGNILERFSAQQFPDLHSELNLSSLELGDSALYFCASSVVRSTIGNTEAFFGQGTRLTVV.

The J gene is TRBJ1-4, the V gene TRBV18; a possible D gene is TRBD1 (6 bases). CDR1 and CDR2 from the germline V gene are KGHSH and LQKENI. The V and J ends lost 5 bases and 2 bases respectively, with 15 bases between them. This CDR3 has 16 residues. CDR3 sequence: CASSTTGPATNEKLFF. In DNA, the CDR3 is TGTGCCAGCTCAACGACAGGACCTGCGACTAATGAAAAACTGTTTTTT. The full variable domain, rest sourced from reference TRBV18 and TRBJ1-4, is NAGVMQNPRHLVRRRGQEARLRCSPMKGHSHVYWYRQLPEEGLKFMVYLQKENIIDESGMPKERFSAEFPKEGPSILRIQQVVRGDSAAYFCASSTTGPATNEKLFFGSGTQLSVL.

The chain is built from TRBV6-6 and TRBJ2-3; no reliable D call. There are 13 residues in the CDR3. Germline lookup yields CDR1 MNHNY and CDR2 SVGAGI (reference sequence). Trimming took off 2 bases at V and 2 bases at J, with 5 bases between the two ends. The CDR3 loop reads CASSYSVTDTQYF. CDR3 nucleotide sequence: TGTGCCAGCAGTTACAGCGTCACAGATACGCAGTATTTT.